This T cell receptor beta chain was captured in a study of blood T cell repertoires in COVID-19. Study processing details: Reference gene primer amplification gave estimated nucleated cell counts. Assay: immunoSEQ multiplex PCR; the TCRdb copy retains only in-frame clones and omits some. V and J calls plus clone size are reproduced from that table; the DNA served to infer D and trimming. Here the sample spans 190,000 or so clones, approximately 88% being singletons. The sequenced material came from peripheral blood. The clonotype originates from a woman in her 30s with acute or convalescent COVID-19.

CDR3 in DNA: TGTGCCAGCGGGGCTCACTCTAATCAGCCCCAGCATTTT. Translated: CASGAHSNQPQHF. The chain is built from TRBV6-5 and TRBJ1-5, with D perhaps TRBD1 (5 bases). The CDR3 spans 13 residues. V lost 8 bases and J lost 4, with 12 bases in between. Germline lookup yields CDR1 MNHEY and CDR2 SVGAGI.